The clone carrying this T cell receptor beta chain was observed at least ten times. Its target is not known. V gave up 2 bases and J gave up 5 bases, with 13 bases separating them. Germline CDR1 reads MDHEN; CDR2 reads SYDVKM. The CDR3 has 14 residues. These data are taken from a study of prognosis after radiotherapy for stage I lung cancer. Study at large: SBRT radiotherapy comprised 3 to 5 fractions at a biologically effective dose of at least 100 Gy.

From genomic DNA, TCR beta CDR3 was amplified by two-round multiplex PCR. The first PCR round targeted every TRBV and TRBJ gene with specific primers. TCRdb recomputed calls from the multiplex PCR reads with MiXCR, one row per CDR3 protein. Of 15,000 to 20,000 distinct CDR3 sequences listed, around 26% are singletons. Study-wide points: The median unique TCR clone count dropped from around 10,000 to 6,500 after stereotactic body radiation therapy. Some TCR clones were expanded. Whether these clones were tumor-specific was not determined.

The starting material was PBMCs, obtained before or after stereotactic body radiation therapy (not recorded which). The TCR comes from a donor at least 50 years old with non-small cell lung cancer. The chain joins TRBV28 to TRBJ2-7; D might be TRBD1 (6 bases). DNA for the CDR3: TGTGCCAGCAGTTTAACAGGGCTCAGTAACGAGCAGTACTTC. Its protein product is CASSLTGLSNEQYF.